The next 32 T cell receptor beta chains were all read from a single sample in a study of T cell changes during pregnancy in multiple sclerosis. Some clones are missing from TCRdb's copy, which holds only in-frame ones; the method was immunoSEQ multiplex PCR. Of around 65,000 clones listed, around 90% are singletons. The source material was peripheral blood, sampled in the first trimester of pregnancy. All receptors come from a female donor with multiple sclerosis, enrolled in a pregnancy study.

The CDR3 here is CAWKGGRAMADTQYF. CDR3 coding DNA: TGTGCCTGGAAGGGGGGGAGGGCCATGGCAGATACGCAGTATTTT. The chain combines TRBV30 with TRBJ2-3; possible D gene TRBD2, 7 bases. In germline, CDR1 is GTSNPN, CDR2 SVGIG (reference sequence). CDR3 length equals 15 residues. Trimming shortened V by 4 bases and J by 4 bases, and 18 bases separated the two germline ends.

The rearrangement links TRBV30 to TRBJ1-2; D is unresolved. V lost 2 bases and J lost 2, with 6 bases in between. This CDR3 is 12 amino acids long. CDR1 is GTSNPN, CDR2 SVGIG, per germline (reference sequence). CDR3 in DNA: TGTGCCTGGAGTCTAGGAAACTATGGCTACACCTTC. It is translated as CAWSLGNYGYTF.

This clone appeared once. This rearrangement joins TRBV7-2 to TRBJ1-3; D uncertain. Trimming removed 5 bases from V and 2 bases from J, with 13 bases in between. Germline CDR1 reads SGHTA; CDR2 reads FQGNSA. This CDR3 has 15 residues. The CDR3 bases are TGTGCCAGCAGCCCCAGCCCAGCGACTGGAAACACCATATATTTT. This encodes CASSPSPATGNTIYF.

This chain links TRBV5-1 with TRBJ2-2; maybe TRBD1 (5 bases). CDR1 is SGHRS, CDR2 YFSETQ, per germline. The V end was cut by 1 base, the J end by 7 bases, with 8 bases between. The CDR3 is 13 residues long. The CDR3 here is CASSLQGDGELFF. The DNA for the CDR3 is TGCGCCAGCAGCTTGCAGGGTGACGGGGAGCTGTTTTTT.

Only a few counts were recorded for this clone. The J gene is TRBJ2-1, the V gene TRBV7-8; 7 bases line up with TRBD2. V lost 1 base to trimming and J lost 10 bases; unmatched junction nucleotides: 7. This CDR3 has 14 residues. CDR1 and CDR2 (germline): SGHVS, FQNEAQ. The CDR3: CASSLGRGRGEQFF. The CDR3 DNA reads as TGTGCCAGCAGCTTAGGGCGTGGGAGGGGCGAGCAGTTCTTC.

The chain carries TRBV6-4 and TRBJ2-1; D is unresolved. CDR3 length: 15 amino acids. CDR1 is MRHNA and CDR2 is SNTAGT in the germline V gene. V was pared by 7 bases and J by 0 bases, with 13 bases between. Here the CDR3 DNA reads TGTGCCAGCACCGCGAGCGTGGGCTCCTACAATGAGCAGTTCTTC. Translation gives CASTASVGSYNEQFF.

This clone was counted once. J is TRBJ1-5 and V is TRBV30; no clear D gene. The CDR3 extends over 13 amino acids. Trimming left V 7 bases short and J 5 bases short, with 15 bases between. Germline loops: CDR1 GTSNPN, CDR2 SVGIG (reference sequence). The CDR3 nucleotides are TGTGCCTACAGCGACGGGGAGCATCAGCCCCAGCATTTT. This sequence encodes CAYSDGEHQPQHF.

The chain has TRBV5-1 and TRBJ1-1; the D gene is possibly TRBD1 (5 bases). This CDR3 region has 15 residues. CDR1 and CDR2 (germline): SGHRS, YFSETQ. V was trimmed by 4 bases and J by 1 base, leaving 14 bases between them. CDR3 amino acids: CASSGGTVGNTEAFF. The CDR3 nucleotides are TGCGCCAGCAGCGGGGGGACGGTGGGGAACACTGAAGCTTTCTTT.

The chain links TRBV29-1 to TRBJ1-4; a weak D match, TRBD1 (5 bases). Trimming stripped 7 bases from V and 2 bases from J, with 11 bases between. The germline V gene encodes CDR1 SQVTM and CDR2 ANQGSEA. The CDR3 covers 13 residues. CDR3 sequence reads: CSAIRATNEKLFF. As DNA, the CDR3 is TGCAGCGCTATCAGGGCCACTAATGAAAAACTGTTTTTT.

This clone appeared a single time. The chain recombines TRBV11-2 with TRBJ2-3, with 7 bases identical to TRBD2. Germline assignment: CDR1 SGHAT and CDR2 FQNNGV. J was trimmed by 4 bases and V by 4 bases; bases with no gene match: 20. The CDR3 covers 19 residues. This chain's CDR3 is CASSSGPVVDSGFADTQYF. Written as DNA, the CDR3 is TGTGCCAGCAGCTCGGGACCGGTAGTAGATAGCGGGTTCGCAGATACGCAGTATTTT.

The chain links TRBV6-6 to TRBJ2-7; TRBD1 matches at 10 bases. The V segment lost 7 bases and the J segment 3 bases; nucleotides outside the gene matches: 3. Germline V gene lookup returns CDR1 MNHNY and CDR2 SVGAGI (reference sequence). CDR3 length: 13 residues. The DNA of the CDR3 is TGTGCCAGCACCCGGACAGGGGGCTACGAGCAGTACTTC. It is translated as CASTRTGGYEQYF.

The genes are TRBV9 and TRBJ2-5, with TRBD2 matching over 10 bases. This CDR3 comprises 16 residues. The germline CDR1 and CDR2 sequences are SGDLS and YYNGEE. V lost 0 bases and J lost 4; bases outside the gene matches: 6. Here the CDR3 DNA reads TGTGCCAGCAGCGTAGAACTAGCGGGAACCGGAGAGACCCAGTACTTC. It translates to CASSVELAGTGETQYF. The variable domain in full, completed from reference TRBV9 and TRBJ2-5, reads DSGVTQTPKHLITATGQRVTLRCSPRSGDLSVYWYQQSLDQGLQFLIQYYNGEERAKGNILERFSAQQFPDLHSELNLSSLELGDSALYFCASSVELAGTGETQYFGPGTRLLVL.

The chain carries TRBV5-5 and TRBJ2-7; 8 nucleotides align to TRBD2. This CDR3 is built from 16 residues. Germline CDR1 and CDR2: SGHKS and YYEKEE (reference sequence). The V gene end was trimmed by 4 bases and the J gene end by 1 base; junction bases not matched to a gene: 10. This CDR3 reads CASSPRGLALSYEQYF. The CDR3 DNA sequence: TGTGCCAGCAGCCCCCGAGGACTAGCCCTATCCTACGAGCAGTACTTC.

This chain joins TRBV4-1 and TRBJ2-7; 10 positions agree with TRBD1. CDR1 and CDR2 from the germline V gene are MGHRA and YSYEKL. The length of the CDR3 is 15 residues. The V segment lost 2 bases and the J segment 0 bases; nucleotides outside the gene matches: 1. The CDR3 DNA reads as TGCGCCAGCAGCCAACGGACAGGGGGCTCCTACGAGCAGTACTTC. Translating it yields CASSQRTGGSYEQYF.

V gene TRBV5-4 combines with J gene TRBJ2-5; TRBD2 might be the D (5 bases). Deletions cut 3 bases from V and 5 bases from J, with 11 bases between. This CDR3 region has 13 residues. Germline CDR1 is SGHNT and CDR2 is YYREEE (reference sequence). The CDR3 sequence is CASSSSTGETQYF. CDR3 bases: TGTGCCAGCAGCTCCTCCACGGGGGAGACCCAGTACTTC.

The rearrangement uses TRBV29-1 and TRBJ2-7; TRBD1 matches 8 bases. After removal of 2 bases from V and 2 bases from J, the junction contained 11 bases not matched to a gene. This CDR3 is 16 amino acids long. CDR1 is SQVTM, CDR2 ANQGSEA, per germline. The CDR3 DNA follows: TGCAGCGTTGAATCGAGGGGACAGGTGGGCCCCTACGAGCAGTACTTC. It encodes CSVESRGQVGPYEQYF.

The chain is built from TRBV11-2 and TRBJ2-3, with D possibly being TRBD2 (6 bases). This CDR3 contains 16 residues. Trimming cost V 5 bases and J 2 bases, with 17 bases left between them. Germline loops: CDR1 SGHAT, CDR2 FQNNGV. CDR3 in DNA: TGTGCCAGCAGCCCGGCGGAGGGCGCAAACACAGATACGCAGTATTTT. Protein product: CASSPAEGANTDTQYF. The full variable domain, rest sourced from reference TRBV11-2 and TRBJ2-3, is EAGVAQSPRYKIIEKRQSVAFWCNPISGHATLYWYQQILGQGPKLLIQFQNNGVVDDSQLPKDRFSAERLKGVDSTLKIQPAKLEDSAVYLCASSPAEGANTDTQYFGPGTRLTVL.

The V gene is TRBV11-2, the J gene TRBJ2-3; 9 bases map to TRBD2. The V gene end was trimmed by 3 bases and the J gene end by 3 bases; junction bases not matched to a gene: 7. This CDR3 is 16 amino acids long. Germline values: CDR1 SGHAT, CDR2 FQNNGV. The DNA of the CDR3 is TGTGCCAGCAGCTTGGTTAGCGGGAGAGTGACAGATACGCAGTATTTT. It specifies CASSLVSGRVTDTQYF.

J is TRBJ2-2 and V is TRBV9, with a weak D call TRBD2 (6 bases). Trimming stripped 3 bases from V and 6 bases from J, with 9 bases between. The germline gives CDR1 SGDLS, CDR2 YYNGEE. The CDR3 is 13 residues long. The DNA for the CDR3 is TGTGCCAGCAGCGACCGGAGGGCCGGGGAGCTGTTTTTT. The encoded protein is CASSDRRAGELFF.

V gene TRBV5-6 combines with J gene TRBJ2-3, with 7 bases that match TRBD2. Per the germline V gene, CDR1 is SGHDT and CDR2 is YYEEEE. The CDR3 spans 14 residues. J gave up 2 bases and V 6 bases, and 6 bases lay outside the gene matches. The CDR3 nucleotides read TGTGCCAGCACCCCTAGCGGAGTCACAGATACGCAGTATTTT. It specifies CASTPSGVTDTQYF.

Here the CDR3 DNA reads TGTGCCATCATGACTAGCGGGAGGAGTGAGCAGTTCTTC. Its protein is CAIMTSGRSEQFF. The gene calls are TRBV10-3 and TRBJ2-1; 13 positions match TRBD2. V shed 7 bases, J shed 9 bases, and the junction held 3 bases outside the gene matches. The germline gives CDR1 ENHRY, CDR2 SYGVKD. The CDR3 totals 13 residues.

The V call is TRBV29-1, the J call TRBJ1-1; D gene unclear. Trimming cost V 5 bases and J 1 base, with 8 bases left between them. Germline values: CDR1 SQVTM, CDR2 ANQGSEA. CDR3 size: 12 residues. CDR3 nucleotide sequence: TGCAGCGTTTCCCGACAGAACACTGAAGCTTTCTTT. Its translation is CSVSRQNTEAFF.

The chain uses TRBV5-4 and TRBJ1-2; 7 bases match TRBD1. CDR3 length: 15 residues. The germline CDR1 and CDR2 sequences are SGHNT and YYREEE (reference sequence). With 3 bases clipped from V and 0 bases from J, the junction kept 5 bases outside the gene matches. CDR3 DNA: TGTGCCAGCAGCTCGGGGACAGAGTCTAACTATGGCTACACCTTC. Its translation: CASSSGTESNYGYTF.

The chain couples TRBV5-4 to TRBJ2-7; 13 nucleotides line up with TRBD2. The germline CDR1 and CDR2 sequences are SGHNT and YYREEE (reference sequence). V lost 5 bases to trimming and J lost 2 bases; unmatched junction nucleotides: 7. This CDR3 contains 16 residues. CDR3 amino acids: CASSSGLAGRAYEQYF. The CDR3 DNA sequence: TGTGCCAGCAGTTCGGGACTAGCGGGGAGAGCCTACGAGCAGTACTTC.

CDR3 in amino acids: CASSLDRAGTGARNEQFF. The CDR3 region has the DNA TGTGCCAGCAGCTTAGATCGCGCCGGGACAGGGGCACGGAATGAGCAGTTCTTC. This sequence joins TRBV11-2 and TRBJ2-1; 10 positions match TRBD1. V shed 0 bases and J 7 bases; nucleotides not matched to a gene: 12. CDR1 and CDR2 from the germline V gene are SGHAT and FQNNGV. This CDR3 region has 18 residues.

The chain recombines TRBV6-4 with TRBJ2-7; 8 bases map to TRBD1. Germline V lookup: CDR1 MRHNA, CDR2 SNTAGT. Trimming removed 2 bases from V and 3 bases from J; junction bases left unmatched: 9. The CDR3 totals 16 residues. CDR3 DNA: TGTGCCAGCAGTGACGGATTGGGACAGGTGATCTACGAGCAGTACTTC. It codes for CASSDGLGQVIYEQYF.

The chain is built from TRBV19 and TRBJ2-2; 12 nucleotides line up with TRBD2. The CDR3 spans 13 residues. Unmatched junction bases numbered 0, after V lost 5 bases and J lost 8 bases. The germline gives CDR1 LNHDA, CDR2 SQIVND (reference sequence). CDR3 coding DNA: TGTGCCAGTAGTGGACTAGCGGGAGGGGAGCTGTTTTTT. Protein sequence: CASSGLAGGELFF.

This chain uses TRBV19 with TRBJ2-1; 7 bases align to TRBD1. The CDR3 sequence is 15 residues long. The V segment lost 3 bases and the J segment 8 bases; nucleotides outside the gene matches: 10. Germline V gene sequence: CDR1 LNHDA, CDR2 SQIVND (reference sequence). In DNA form, the CDR3 reads TGTGCCAGTAGTATTTCGACAGGGTTTCAGTATGAGCAGTTCTTC. This encodes CASSISTGFQYEQFF.

The V gene is TRBV29-1, the J gene TRBJ2-3; TRBD2 aligns across 7 bases. The CDR3 covers 12 residues. Germline values: CDR1 SQVTM, CDR2 ANQGSEA. V was pared by 3 bases and J by 8 bases, with 5 bases of the junction left unmatched. The CDR3 loop is CSVEASGLTQYF. The CDR3 DNA sequence: TGCAGCGTTGAGGCTAGCGGTCTTACGCAGTATTTT.

The genes are TRBV6-1 and TRBJ1-2; TRBD1 aligns across 10 bases. Germline V gene data show CDR1 as MNHNS and CDR2 as SASEGT. The V gene end was trimmed by 10 bases and the J gene end by 3 bases; junction bases not matched to a gene: 8. The CDR3 runs 14 residues. The CDR3: CATTPGTGDYGYTF. The CDR3, as DNA: TGTGCCACCACGCCCGGGACAGGGGACTATGGCTACACCTTC.

This rearrangement joins TRBV2 to TRBJ2-3, with D perhaps matching TRBD1 (6 bases). The CDR3 contains 16 residues. V dropped 5 bases and J dropped 0 bases, with 15 bases sitting between them. Germline lookup yields CDR1 SNHLY and CDR2 FYNNEI. The CDR3 DNA is TGTGCCAGCAGTTTCGTTCGGGACACCAGCACAGATACGCAGTATTTT. It encodes CASSFVRDTSTDTQYF.

This clone was picked up one time. This chain connects TRBV5-4 to TRBJ2-3; D is perhaps TRBD1 (6 bases). This CDR3 has 16 amino acids. Germline V gene sequence: CDR1 SGHNT, CDR2 YYREEE (reference sequence). Trimming shortened V by 0 bases and J by 2 bases, and 13 bases separated the two germline ends. CDR3 bases: TGTGCCAGCAGCTTGGGGGCGACAGGAACCACAGATACGCAGTATTTT. It yields the protein CASSLGATGTTDTQYF. Drawing the rest from reference TRBV5-4 and TRBJ2-3, the complete variable domain is ETGVTQSPTHLIKTRGQQVTLRCSSQSGHNTVSWYQQALGQGPQFIFQYYREEENGRGNFPPRFSGLQFPNYSSELNVNALELDDSALYLCASSLGATGTTDTQYFGPGTRLTVL.